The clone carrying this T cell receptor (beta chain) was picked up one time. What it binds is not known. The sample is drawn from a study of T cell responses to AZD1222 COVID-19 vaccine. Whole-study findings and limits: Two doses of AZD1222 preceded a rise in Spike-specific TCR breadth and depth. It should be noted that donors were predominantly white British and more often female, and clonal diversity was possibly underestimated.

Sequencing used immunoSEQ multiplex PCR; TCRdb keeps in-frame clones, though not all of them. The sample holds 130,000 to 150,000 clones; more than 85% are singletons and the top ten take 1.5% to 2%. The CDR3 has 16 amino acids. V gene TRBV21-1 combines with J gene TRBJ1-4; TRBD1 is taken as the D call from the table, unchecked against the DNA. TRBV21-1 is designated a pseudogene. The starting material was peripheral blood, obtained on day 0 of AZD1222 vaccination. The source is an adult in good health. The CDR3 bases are TGTGCCAGCAGCAAAGATTTGGCAGGGCCTAATGAAAAACTGTTTTTT. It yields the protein CASSKDLAGPNEKLFF.